This T cell receptor beta chain was captured by sequencing in a study of T-cell memory formation after mild COVID-19. General study results and limits: Contracting clones from day 15 to 85 had balanced CD4/CD8; later expanders favoured CD4+.

This clonotype appeared a few times. Its target is not known. TCRdb reprocessed the 5' RACE reads via MiXCR and lists one record per CDR3 protein. The data show 90,000 to 120,000 distinct CDR3 sequences, with about 15% seen just once and approximately 43% held by the top ten. CDR3 length equals 12 residues. Trimming took off 2 bases at V and 4 bases at J, with 5 bases between the two ends. Germline values: CDR1 MNHEY, CDR2 SVGAGI. The sequence came from a man younger than 30 who had mild COVID-19 (a few samples of this study predate the infection). Cell type and time point are not known. This rearrangement joins TRBV6-5 to TRBJ1-1; no clear D gene. The sample consisted of PBMCs or a T cell subset sorted from them (not recorded which). This CDR3 is CASSYEGTEAFF. In nucleotides, the CDR3 is TGTGCCAGCAGTTACGAGGGCACTGAAGCTTTCTTT.